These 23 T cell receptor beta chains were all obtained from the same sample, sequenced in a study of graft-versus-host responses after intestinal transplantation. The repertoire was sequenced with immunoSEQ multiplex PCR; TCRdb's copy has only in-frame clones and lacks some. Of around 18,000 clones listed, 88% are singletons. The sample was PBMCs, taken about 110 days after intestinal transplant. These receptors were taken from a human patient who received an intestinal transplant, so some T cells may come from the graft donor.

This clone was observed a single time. The CDR3 coding sequence is TGTGCCTGGAGTGTACGGGAGATATACGAGCAGTACTTC. Protein sequence: CAWSVREIYEQYF. V gene TRBV30 combines with J gene TRBJ2-7, with TRBD2 as a possible D gene (6 bases). This CDR3 has 13 amino acids. The germline V gene has CDR1 GTSNPN and CDR2 SVGIG (reference sequence). V was shortened by 0 bases and J by 4 bases, with 10 bases between the two germline ends.

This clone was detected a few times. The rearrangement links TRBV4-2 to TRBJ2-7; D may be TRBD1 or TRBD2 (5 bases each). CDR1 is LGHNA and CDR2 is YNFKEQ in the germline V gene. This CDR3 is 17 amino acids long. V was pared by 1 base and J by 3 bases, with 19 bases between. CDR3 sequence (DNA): TGTGCCAGCAGCCAAGTAAGGGAGACGGCAGGGCTCTACGAGCAGTACTTC. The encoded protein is CASSQVRETAGLYEQYF.

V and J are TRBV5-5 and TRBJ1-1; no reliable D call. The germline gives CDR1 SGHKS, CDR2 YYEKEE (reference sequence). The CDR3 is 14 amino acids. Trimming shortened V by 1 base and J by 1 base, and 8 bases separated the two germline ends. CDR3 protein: CASSLSGRNTEAFF. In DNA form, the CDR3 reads TGTGCCAGCAGCTTGTCCGGGAGGAACACTGAAGCTTTCTTT.

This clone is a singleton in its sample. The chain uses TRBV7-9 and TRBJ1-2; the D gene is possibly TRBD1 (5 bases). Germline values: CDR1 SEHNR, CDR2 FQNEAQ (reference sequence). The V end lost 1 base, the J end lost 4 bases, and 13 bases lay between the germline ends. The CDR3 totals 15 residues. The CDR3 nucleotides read TGTGCCAGCAGCTTAGGAGGGGTATTTTTCTATGGCTACACCTTC. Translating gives CASSLGGVFFYGYTF.

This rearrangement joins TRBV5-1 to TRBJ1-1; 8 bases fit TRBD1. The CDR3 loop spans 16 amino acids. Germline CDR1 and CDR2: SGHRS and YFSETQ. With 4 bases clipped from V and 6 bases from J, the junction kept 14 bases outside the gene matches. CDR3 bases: TGCGCCAGCAGCCAGGGGGCGTCGAGGGGTAGCCCTGAAGCTTTCTTT. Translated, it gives CASSQGASRGSPEAFF.

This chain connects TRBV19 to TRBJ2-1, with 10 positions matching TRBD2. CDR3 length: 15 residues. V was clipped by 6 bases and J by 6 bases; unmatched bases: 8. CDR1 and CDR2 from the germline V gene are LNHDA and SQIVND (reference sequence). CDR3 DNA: TGTGCCAGTAGGTGGTCACTAGCGGGATCCAATGAGCAGTTCTTC. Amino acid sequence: CASRWSLAGSNEQFF.

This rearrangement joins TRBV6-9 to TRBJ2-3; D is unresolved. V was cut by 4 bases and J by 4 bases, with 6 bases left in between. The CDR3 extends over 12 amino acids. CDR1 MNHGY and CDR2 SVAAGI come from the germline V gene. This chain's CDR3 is CASSSSPDTQYF. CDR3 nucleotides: TGTGCCAGCAGTTCTTCCCCAGATACGCAGTATTTT.

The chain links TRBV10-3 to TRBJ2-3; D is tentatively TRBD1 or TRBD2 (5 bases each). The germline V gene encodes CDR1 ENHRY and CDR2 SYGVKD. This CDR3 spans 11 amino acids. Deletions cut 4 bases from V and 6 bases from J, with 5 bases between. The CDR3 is CAISGGDTQYF. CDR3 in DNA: TGTGCCATCAGTGGGGGGGATACGCAGTATTTT.

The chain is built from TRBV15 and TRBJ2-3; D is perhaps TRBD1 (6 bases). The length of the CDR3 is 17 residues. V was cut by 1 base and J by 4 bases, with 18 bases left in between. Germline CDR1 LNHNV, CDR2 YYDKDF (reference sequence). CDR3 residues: CATSRAPGTPSPDTQYF. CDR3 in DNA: TGTGCCACCAGCAGAGCCCCGGGGACACCTTCCCCAGATACGCAGTATTTT.

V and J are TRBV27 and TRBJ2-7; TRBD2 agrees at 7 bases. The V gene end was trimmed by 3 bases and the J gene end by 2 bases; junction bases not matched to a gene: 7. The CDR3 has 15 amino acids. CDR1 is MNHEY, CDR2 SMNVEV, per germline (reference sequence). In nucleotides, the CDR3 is TGTGCCAGCAGTTTTCTCGGCGGGAGTCCCTACGAGCAGTACTTC. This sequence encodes CASSFLGGSPYEQYF.

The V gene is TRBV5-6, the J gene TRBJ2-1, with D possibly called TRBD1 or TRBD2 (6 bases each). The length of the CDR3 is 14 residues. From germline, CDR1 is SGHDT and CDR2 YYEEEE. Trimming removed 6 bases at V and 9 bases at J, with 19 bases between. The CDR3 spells CASNTGTRGREQFF. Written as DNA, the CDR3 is TGTGCCAGCAACACAGGAACCCGGGGGCGTGAGCAGTTCTTC.

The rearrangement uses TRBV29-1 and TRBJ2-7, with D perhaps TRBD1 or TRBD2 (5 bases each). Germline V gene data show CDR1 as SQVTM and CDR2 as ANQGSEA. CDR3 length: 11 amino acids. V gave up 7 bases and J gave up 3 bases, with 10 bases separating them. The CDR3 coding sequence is TGCAGCGCCCGGGGCGGCTACGAGCAGTACTTC. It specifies CSARGGYEQYF.

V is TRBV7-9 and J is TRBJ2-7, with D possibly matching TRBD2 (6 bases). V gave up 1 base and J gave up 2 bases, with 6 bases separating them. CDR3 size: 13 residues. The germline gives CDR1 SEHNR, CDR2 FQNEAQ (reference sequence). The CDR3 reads CASSLGTTYEQYF. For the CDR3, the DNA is TGTGCCAGCAGCTTAGGGACTACCTACGAGCAGTACTTC.

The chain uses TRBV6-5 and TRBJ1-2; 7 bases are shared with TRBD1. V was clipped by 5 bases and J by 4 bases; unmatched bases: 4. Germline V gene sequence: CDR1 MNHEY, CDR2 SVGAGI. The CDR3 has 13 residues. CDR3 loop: CASSQTGVYGYTF. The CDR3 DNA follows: TGTGCCAGCAGTCAAACAGGGGTCTATGGCTACACCTTC.

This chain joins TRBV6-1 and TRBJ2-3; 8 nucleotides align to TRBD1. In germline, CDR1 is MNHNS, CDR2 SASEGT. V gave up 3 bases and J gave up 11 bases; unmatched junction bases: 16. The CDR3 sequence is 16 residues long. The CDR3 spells CASSDPGTGLSLWQYF. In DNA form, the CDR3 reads TGTGCCAGCAGTGATCCCGGGACAGGTCTTTCCCTTTGGCAGTATTTT.

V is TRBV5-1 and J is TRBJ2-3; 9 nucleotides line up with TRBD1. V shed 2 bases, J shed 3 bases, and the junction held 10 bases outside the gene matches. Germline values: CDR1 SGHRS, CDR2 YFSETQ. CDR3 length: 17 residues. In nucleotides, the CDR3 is TGCGCCAGCAGCTTTTCAGGTGCGGGGACAGGGACAGATACGCAGTATTTT. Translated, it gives CASSFSGAGTGTDTQYF.

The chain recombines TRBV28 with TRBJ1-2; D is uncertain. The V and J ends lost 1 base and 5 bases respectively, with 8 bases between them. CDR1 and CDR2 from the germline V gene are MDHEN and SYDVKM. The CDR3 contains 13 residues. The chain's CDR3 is CASSLSSWYGYTF. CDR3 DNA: TGTGCCAGCAGTTTATCGAGTTGGTATGGCTACACCTTC.

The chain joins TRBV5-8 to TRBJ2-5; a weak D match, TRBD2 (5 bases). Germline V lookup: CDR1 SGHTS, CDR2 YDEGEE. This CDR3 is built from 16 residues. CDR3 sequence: CGAVVQGPTYPGTQYF. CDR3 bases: TGTGGAGCGGTCGTCCAAGGACCTACATACCCTGGGACCCAGTACTTC.

The CDR3 here is CASNPRRSGGYNEQFF. The CDR3 nucleotides read TGTGCCAGTAATCCCCGTCGGAGCGGGGGCTACAATGAGCAGTTCTTC. This chain joins TRBV19 and TRBJ2-1; 8 nucleotides line up with TRBD2. CDR3 size: 16 residues. V lost 7 bases, J lost 3 bases, and 11 bases stayed unmatched. CDR1 is LNHDA, CDR2 SQIVND, per germline (reference sequence).

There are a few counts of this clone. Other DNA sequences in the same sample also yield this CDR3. The CDR3 DNA sequence: TGCAGTGCTAGAGCCCCTGGGGCTTTCTTT. Protein sequence: CSARAPGAFF. The chain couples TRBV20-1 to TRBJ1-1; unclear D gene. The V gene lost 1 base and the J gene lost 11 bases, with 8 bases spanning the gap. CDR3 size: 10 residues. Germline assignment: CDR1 DFQATT and CDR2 SNEGSKA (reference sequence).

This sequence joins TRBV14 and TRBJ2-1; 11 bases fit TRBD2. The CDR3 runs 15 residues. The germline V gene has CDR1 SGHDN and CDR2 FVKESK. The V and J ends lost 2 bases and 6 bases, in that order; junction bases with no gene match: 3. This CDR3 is CASSQISGRGNEQFF. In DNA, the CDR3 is TGTGCCAGCAGCCAAATTAGCGGGAGGGGCAATGAGCAGTTCTTC. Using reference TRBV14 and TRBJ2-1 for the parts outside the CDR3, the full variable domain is EAGVTQFPSHSVIEKGQTVTLRCDPISGHDNLYWYRRVMGKEIKFLLHFVKESKQDESGMPNNRFLAERTGGTYSTLKVQPAELEDSGVYFCASSQISGRGNEQFFGPGTRLTVL.

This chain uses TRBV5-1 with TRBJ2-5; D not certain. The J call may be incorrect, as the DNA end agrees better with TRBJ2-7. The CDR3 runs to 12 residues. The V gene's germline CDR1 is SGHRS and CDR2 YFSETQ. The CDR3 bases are TGCGCCAGCAGCGGAAGCTCCTACGAGCAGTACTTC. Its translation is CASSGSSYEQYF.

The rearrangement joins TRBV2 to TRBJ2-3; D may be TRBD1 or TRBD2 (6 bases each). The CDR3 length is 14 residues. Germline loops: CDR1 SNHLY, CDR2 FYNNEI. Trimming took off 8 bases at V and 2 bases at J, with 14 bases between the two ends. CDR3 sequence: CASSWGADTDTQYF. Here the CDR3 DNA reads TGTGCCAGCTCCTGGGGGGCGGACACAGATACGCAGTATTTT.